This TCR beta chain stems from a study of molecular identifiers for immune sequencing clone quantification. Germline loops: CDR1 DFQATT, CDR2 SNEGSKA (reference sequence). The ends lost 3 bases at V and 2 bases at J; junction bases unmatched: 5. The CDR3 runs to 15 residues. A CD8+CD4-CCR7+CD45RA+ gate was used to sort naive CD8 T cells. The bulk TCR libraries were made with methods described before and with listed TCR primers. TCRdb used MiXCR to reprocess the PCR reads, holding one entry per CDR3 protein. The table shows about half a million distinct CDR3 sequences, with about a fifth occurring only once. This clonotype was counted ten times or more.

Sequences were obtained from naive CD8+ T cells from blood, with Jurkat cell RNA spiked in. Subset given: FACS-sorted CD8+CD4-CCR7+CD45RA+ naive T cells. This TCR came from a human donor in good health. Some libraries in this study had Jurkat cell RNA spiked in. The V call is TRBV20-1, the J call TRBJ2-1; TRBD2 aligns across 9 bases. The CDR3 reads CSASVAGDTYNEQFF. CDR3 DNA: TGCAGTGCTAGTGTAGCGGGGGACACCTACAATGAGCAGTTCTTC.